This T cell receptor (beta chain) was captured by sequencing in a study of CD8 T cells in ankylosing spondylitis. The study's findings and limits: Significant enrichment of disease-linked clones was reportedly seen in matched ankylosing spondylitis synovial fluid. Disease-linked clones were CD8+ and relatively rare in peripheral blood. Earlier literature documents some of the motif variants in reactive arthritis synovial fluid and blood. Roughly 8 highly homologous variants formed a TCR beta motif that appeared characteristic of ankylosing spondylitis blood.

To note about this clonotype: The antigen remains undetermined.

Quantitative 5'-RACE with molecular barcodes was used to make the TCR beta libraries. TCRdb called the 5' RACE reads again in MiXCR, with one record for every CDR3 protein. The sample yields about 700,000 distinct CDR3 sequences, around 20% seen once. V shed 11 bases and J shed 2 bases, with 13 bases lying between them. The germline V gene encodes CDR1 MNHEY and CDR2 SVGAGI. This CDR3 contains 12 residues. This TCR derives from a male donor with ankylosing spondylitis. Sequenced: blood, either unsorted or a sorted T cell fraction (not recorded which). J is TRBJ2-7 and V is TRBV6-5, with D possibly being TRBD1 or TRBD2 (6 bases each). The CDR3, as DNA: TGTGCCGCTAGGGGGAGGACCTACGAGCAGTACTTC. Its protein product is CAARGRTYEQYF.